This entry is about one TCR beta chain. This sample was taken from a study of T cell changes during pregnancy in multiple sclerosis. Only in-frame clones appear in the TCRdb table, and some are missing; sequencing was by immunoSEQ multiplex PCR. Here the sample spans tens of thousands of clones, around 96% being singletons. CDR1 MNHNS and CDR2 SASEGT come from the germline V gene. The CDR3 sequence is 15 residues long. Trimming took 4 bases from V and 2 from J; bases not matched to a gene: 4. The gene calls are TRBV6-1 and TRBJ1-5, with 8 bases matching TRBD1. Sequencing was performed on CD8+ T cells from peripheral blood mononuclear cells, taken after pregnancy. The clonotype originates from a female donor with multiple sclerosis, enrolled in a pregnancy study. The CDR3 loop is CASSGDRGGNQPQHF. The CDR3 DNA is TGTGCCAGCAGTGGTGACAGGGGTGGCAATCAGCCCCAGCATTTT.